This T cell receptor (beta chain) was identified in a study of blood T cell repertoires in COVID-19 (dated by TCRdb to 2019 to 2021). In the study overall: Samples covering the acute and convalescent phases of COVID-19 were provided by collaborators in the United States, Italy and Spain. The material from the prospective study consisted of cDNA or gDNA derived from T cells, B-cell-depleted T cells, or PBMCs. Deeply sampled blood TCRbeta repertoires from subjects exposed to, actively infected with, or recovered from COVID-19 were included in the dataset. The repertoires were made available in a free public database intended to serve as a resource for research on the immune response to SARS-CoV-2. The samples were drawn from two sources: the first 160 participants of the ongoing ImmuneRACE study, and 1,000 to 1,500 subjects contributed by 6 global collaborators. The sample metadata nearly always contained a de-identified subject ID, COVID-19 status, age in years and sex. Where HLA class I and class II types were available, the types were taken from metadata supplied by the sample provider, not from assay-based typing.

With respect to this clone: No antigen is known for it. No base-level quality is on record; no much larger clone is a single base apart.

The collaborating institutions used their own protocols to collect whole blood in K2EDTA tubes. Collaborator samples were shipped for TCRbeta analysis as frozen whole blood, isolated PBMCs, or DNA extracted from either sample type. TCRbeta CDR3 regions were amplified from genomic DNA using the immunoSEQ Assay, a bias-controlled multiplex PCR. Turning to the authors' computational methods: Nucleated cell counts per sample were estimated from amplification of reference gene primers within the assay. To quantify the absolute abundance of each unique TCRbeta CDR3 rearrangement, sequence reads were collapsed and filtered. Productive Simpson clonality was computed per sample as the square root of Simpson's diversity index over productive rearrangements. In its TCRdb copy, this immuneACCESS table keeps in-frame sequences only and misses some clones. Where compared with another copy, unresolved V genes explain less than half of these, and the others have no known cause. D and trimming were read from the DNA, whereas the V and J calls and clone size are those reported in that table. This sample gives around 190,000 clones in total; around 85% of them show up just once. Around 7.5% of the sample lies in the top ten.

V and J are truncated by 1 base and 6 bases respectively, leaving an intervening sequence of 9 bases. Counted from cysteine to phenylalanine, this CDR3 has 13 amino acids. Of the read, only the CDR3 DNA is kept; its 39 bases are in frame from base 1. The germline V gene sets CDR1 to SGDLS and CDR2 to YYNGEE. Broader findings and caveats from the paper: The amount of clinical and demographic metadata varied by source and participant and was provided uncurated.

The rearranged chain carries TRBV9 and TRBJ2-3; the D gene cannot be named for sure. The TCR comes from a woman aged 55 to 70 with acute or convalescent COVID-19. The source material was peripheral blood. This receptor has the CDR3 CASSVRPADTQYF. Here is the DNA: TGTGCCAGCAGCGTACGGCCAGCGGATACGCAGTATTTT.